This T cell receptor (beta chain) was sequenced during a study of blood T cell repertoires in COVID-19. Original handling: Quantification of nucleated cells was approximated via reference gene primer amplification. Libraries were prepared by immunoSEQ multiplex PCR; TCRdb keeps only in-frame clonotypes and omits some of them. V, J and clone size derive from that table, while D and trimming were established from the DNA sequence. This sample has some 54,000 clones, with roughly nine tenths found just once. The CDR3 totals 13 residues. Germline CDR1 reads SGHRS; CDR2 reads YFSETQ. V lost 4 bases and J 3 bases, leaving 8 bases between the germline ends.

The chain links TRBV5-1 to TRBJ1-5; possibly TRBD1 for D (6 bases). Sequenced: peripheral blood. The TCR originated in a man older than 75 with active or convalescent COVID-19. As DNA, the CDR3 is TGCGCCAGCAGCCCAGGGGTCAATCAGCCCCAGCATTTT. Its protein product is CASSPGVNQPQHF.